The 10 T cell receptor beta chains reported below all come from one sample, sequenced in a study of T cell repertoires in cytomegalovirus infection. TCRdb re-analysed the reads in MiXCR, keeping a single row per CDR3 protein. Seen here are hundreds of thousands of distinct CDR3 sequences, about a third observed once, and the top ten hold roughly 13%. Sequenced input: PBMCs. The source is a human donor in good health (CMV status not recorded). Some clones in this sample may be carry-over from other donors' samples.

This chain uses TRBV11-2 with TRBJ2-5, with D perhaps given as TRBD1 or TRBD2 (5 bases each). Trimming pared 2 bases from V and 4 bases from J, leaving 17 bases between. This CDR3 contains 16 residues. Germline V lookup: CDR1 SGHAT, CDR2 FQNNGV. CDR3 amino acids: CASSLLNPGPGETQYF. CDR3 nucleotides: TGTGCCAGCAGCTTACTGAATCCGGGACCAGGAGAGACCCAGTACTTC.

In this sample, this clonotype turned up a few times. The CDR3 sequence: CASSKQGARTDTQYF. The CDR3 DNA is TGTGCCAGCAGCAAACAGGGGGCGCGGACAGATACGCAGTATTTT. This chain joins TRBV7-9 and TRBJ2-3, with TRBD1 matching over 9 bases. Per the germline V gene, CDR1 is SEHNR and CDR2 is FQNEAQ (reference sequence). The CDR3 has 15 residues. V was pared by 5 bases and J by 3 bases, with 6 bases of the junction left unmatched. The full variable domain, in which reference TRBV7-9 and TRBJ2-3 provide the parts outside the CDR3, is DTGVSQNPRHKITKRGQNVTFRCDPISEHNRLYWYRQTLGQGPEFLTYFQNEAQLEKSRLLSDRFSAERPKGSFSTLEIQRTEQGDSAMYLCASSKQGARTDTQYFGPGTRLTVL.

This clonotype was recorded a few times. V is TRBV12-3 or TRBV12-4 and J is TRBJ2-6; possible D gene TRBD2, 7 bases. This CDR3 contains 17 residues. V was clipped by 3 bases and J by 2 bases, with 14 bases between them. The CDR3 coding sequence is TGTGCCAGCAGTTTCAGCACAGGGAGGGCTGGGGCCAACGTCCTGACTTTC. Translation: CASSFSTGRAGANVLTF.

This clonotype was found a few times. V gene TRBV6-2 or TRBV6-3 combines with J gene TRBJ1-1, with D perhaps TRBD1 (5 bases). The CDR3 is 16 amino acids. V lost 2 bases and J lost 0, with 13 bases in between. Looked up from germline, CDR1 is MNHEY and CDR2 is SVGEGT. The CDR3 reads CASSYRQQTMNTEAFF. The CDR3 DNA reads TGTGCCAGCAGTTACCGACAGCAGACCATGAACACTGAAGCTTTCTTT.

In the case of this clonotype: At one boundary the junction diverges from the germline segment, which might be a read error. V is TRBV7-2 and J is TRBJ2-5; D perhaps matches TRBD2 (5 bases). The CDR3 spans 15 residues. Germline CDR1 reads SGHTA; CDR2 reads FQGNSA. The CDR3 protein is CASSPRGGLSETQYF. The CDR3, as DNA: TGTGCCAGCAGCCCCCGTGGAGGTCTATCAGAGACCCAGTACTTT.

The chain combines TRBV18 with TRBJ1-6; 7 bases match TRBD1. Trimming at V came to 3 bases and at J to 10 bases, leaving 9 bases not matched to a gene. CDR3 length: 15 amino acids. In germline, CDR1 is KGHSH, CDR2 LQKENI. The CDR3 protein is CASSPPGTVGSPLHF. The CDR3 DNA reads as TGTGCCAGCTCACCTCCAGGGACAGTAGGCTCACCCCTCCACTTT. The full variable domain, completed using reference TRBV18 and TRBJ1-6, is NAGVMQNPRHLVRRRGQEARLRCSPMKGHSHVYWYRQLPEEGLKFMVYLQKENIIDESGMPKERFSAEFPKEGPSILRIQQVVRGDSAAYFCASSPPGTVGSPLHFGNGTRLTVT.

For this clonotype: The conserved phenylalanine or tryptophan normally closing the CDR3 is absent here, so this likely arose from a read error. The DNA is omitted, as the CDR3 cannot be located on it reliably, and the CDR3 follows TCRdb's listing. The chain combines TRBV12-3 or TRBV12-4 with TRBJ1-1; the table's D call TRBD1 went unverified against the DNA. The CDR3 is made up of 18 amino acids, end residues included. The CDR3: CASSLPTYRDSMNTEALL.

This clonotype has more than one count but fewer than ten. The genes are TRBV28 and TRBJ1-6; possible D gene TRBD1, 6 bases. Trimming pared 6 bases from V and 14 bases from J, leaving 11 bases between. The CDR3 runs to 11 residues. Germline V gene sequence: CDR1 MDHEN, CDR2 SYDVKM. The CDR3 coding sequence is TGTGCCAGCAGCCCCAGGGGTACCCTCCACTTT. As protein: CASSPRGTLHF.

This clonotype has only a few counts. The CDR3 region is CASSQEGQGAYGYTF. The CDR3 DNA sequence: TGCGCCAGCAGCCAAGAGGGACAGGGGGCCTATGGCTACACCTTC. The gene calls are TRBV4-1 and TRBJ1-2, with 12 bases that match TRBD1. Germline V gene data show CDR1 as MGHRA and CDR2 as YSYEKL. The length of the CDR3 is 15 residues. The V and J ends lost 0 bases and 4 bases, in that order; junction bases with no gene match: 0.

This clonotype was observed a single time. The V and J genes are TRBV5-6 and TRBJ2-5; D may be TRBD2 (6 bases). Between the trimmed V and J ends, which lost 2 bases and 3 bases, there was a span of 14 bases. The CDR3 runs 15 residues. Germline-derived CDR1 and CDR2 are SGHDT and YYEEEE. The CDR3 is CASSLRGSPKETQYF. Here the CDR3 DNA reads TGTGCCAGCAGCTTACGGGGGAGTCCCAAAGAGACCCAGTACTTC.